The present T cell receptor (beta chain) was sequenced within a study of OX40 agonist ivuxolimab in advanced cancers. Study information: An agonistic human IgG2 monoclonal antibody against OX40 (CD134) was given. Across the patients, intravenous ivuxolimab was delivered every 2 weeks at 0.01 to 10 mg/kg.

Points from the study as a whole: At 0.1 to 3.0 mg/kg and by week 6, clonal expansion occurred in CD4+ and CD8+ blood T cells.

As concerns this clone: Its antigen is still unknown.

Sequencing used immunoSEQ multiplex PCR; TCRdb keeps in-frame clones, though not all of them. Among under 100,000 clones listed, 80% to 90% were seen once. CDR1 and CDR2 from the germline V gene are SGHAT and FQNNGV. The CDR3 is 13 residues long. Trimming cost V 5 bases and J 7 bases, with 9 bases left between them. The material sequenced was CD4+ or CD8+ T cells sorted from blood, taken in a trial of the OX40 agonist ivuxolimab. This sequence joins TRBV11-2 and TRBJ1-6, with D perhaps TRBD1 (6 bases). The sequence was obtained from an adult with an advanced solid tumor such as melanoma, head and neck, liver or kidney cancer. The CDR3 region has the DNA TGTGCCAGCAGCGGGACACTAAATTCACCCCTCCACTTT. Its protein product is CASSGTLNSPLHF.